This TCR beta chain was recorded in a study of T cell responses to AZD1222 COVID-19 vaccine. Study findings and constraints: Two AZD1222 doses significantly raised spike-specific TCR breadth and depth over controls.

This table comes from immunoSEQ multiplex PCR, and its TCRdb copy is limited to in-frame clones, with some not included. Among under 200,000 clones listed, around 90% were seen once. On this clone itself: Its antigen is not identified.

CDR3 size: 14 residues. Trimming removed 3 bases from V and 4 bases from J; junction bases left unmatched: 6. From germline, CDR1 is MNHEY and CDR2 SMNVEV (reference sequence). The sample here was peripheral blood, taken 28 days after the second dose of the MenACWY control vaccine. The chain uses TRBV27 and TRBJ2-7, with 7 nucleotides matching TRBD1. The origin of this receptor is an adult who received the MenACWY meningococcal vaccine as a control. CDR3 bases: TGTGCCAGCAGTTTTCCGGGACAGCCTTACGAGCAGTACTTC. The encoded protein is CASSFPGQPYEQYF.